This is a list of T cell receptor beta chains from one sample in a study of shared clonotypes between healthy human individuals. Profiled with immunoSEQ multiplex PCR; TCRdb holds only in-frame clones, not every one. The profile shows hundreds of thousands of clones, 74% of them singletons. The specimen was memory CD4+ T cells sorted from blood. The receptors were sampled from a woman between 25 and 40 years old in good health. CDR3s leave out the opening cysteine and the closing phenylalanine or tryptophan.

ASSLNKGGNQPQH,TRBV7-3,TRBJ1-5
ASSQGTNYGYT,TRBV14,TRBJ1-2
AISDTGTKNIQY,TRBV10-3,TRBJ2-4
ASSTGQGIEKLF,TRBV5-4,TRBJ1-4
ASSFQGDQPQH,TRBV11-3,TRBJ1-5
ASSPLGGSSYEQY,TRBV27,TRBJ2-7
ASSYSPQAGPREQY,TRBV6-5,TRBJ2-7
ATRRSITTDTQY,TRBV7-6,TRBJ2-3
ASSFDRGQPATNEKLF,TRBV5-6,TRBJ1-4
ASSVRQGDGYT,TRBV2,TRBJ1-2
ASRALGDTEAF,TRBV2,TRBJ1-1
ASGSGSYYNEQF,TRBV25-1,TRBJ2-1
ATKSGRNTGELF,TRBV19,TRBJ2-2